A selection of T cell receptor beta chains follows, all from one sample in a study of T cell changes during pregnancy in multiple sclerosis. Data came from immunoSEQ multiplex PCR; TCRdb stores just in-frame clones and leaves some out. Among 50,000 to 65,000 clones listed, approximately 93% were seen once. The input for sequencing was CD8+ T cells from peripheral blood mononuclear cells, taken in the second trimester of pregnancy. The receptors derive from a female donor with multiple sclerosis, enrolled in a pregnancy study. The CDR3 runs from the conserved cysteine through the conserved F or W. Each record gives: CDR3 length, J gene, D gene, clone size, V gene, CDR3 protein, CDR3 DNA. A D gene is named only where the DNA matches it firmly. Size is omitted from some rows. Given values are once, few, many or a class for expanded clones.

17 | TRBJ2-1 | TRBD1 | . | TRBV27 | CASTYRLRDRAPNEQFF | TGTGCCAGCACCTACCGCCTTCGGGACAGGGCCCCAAATGAGCAGTTCTTC
12 | TRBJ1-2 | TRBD1 | . | TRBV2 | CASVDRGGGYTF | TGTGCCAGCGTGGACAGGGGGGGAGGCTACACCTTC
15 | TRBJ2-1 | TRBD1 | . | TRBV6-4 | CATPGQGDPYNEQFF | TGTGCCACCCCGGGGCAGGGGGACCCCTACAATGAGCAGTTCTTC
16 | TRBJ1-4 | . | . | TRBV9 | CASSVGDTATNEKLFF | TGTGCCAGCAGCGTCGGGGACACAGCAACTAATGAAAAACTGTTTTTT
13 | TRBJ2-6 | . | once | TRBV6-1 | CAGGISGANVLTF | TGTGCCGGAGGGATCTCTGGGGCCAACGTCCTGACTTTC
15 | TRBJ1-1 | . | . | TRBV7-9 | CASSQTGTRNTEAFF | TGTGCCAGCAGCCAAACAGGGACAAGGAACACTGAAGCTTTCTTT
13 | TRBJ1-1 | . | . | TRBV7-9 | CASRDTGNTEAFF | TGTGCCAGCAGGGATACAGGGAACACTGAAGCTTTCTTT
22 | TRBJ2-5 | TRBD2 | . | TRBV4-2 | CASSQAPAGTSGADWYQETQYF | TGTGCCAGCAGCCAAGCACCAGCGGGGACTAGCGGGGCCGATTGGTACCAAGAGACCCAGTACTTC
16 | TRBJ2-7 | TRBD2 | . | TRBV7-8 | CASSSRTSGSSYEQYF | TGTGCCAGCAGCTCCCGGACTAGCGGGAGCTCCTACGAGCAGTACTTC
12 | TRBJ2-3 | . | . | TRBV27 | CASSTGFLPQYF | TGTGCCAGCAGTACAGGGTTCCTGCCGCAGTATTTT
12 | TRBJ2-2 | . | once | TRBV5-4 | CASSVNTGELFF | TGTGCCAGCAGCGTAAACACCGGGGAGCTGTTTTTT
15 | TRBJ2-1 | TRBD2 | once | TRBV7-9 | CASSFPSGSIGEQFF | TGTGCCAGCAGCTTTCCCAGCGGGAGTATCGGTGAGCAGTTCTTC
13 | TRBJ2-5 | . | . | TRBV6-1 | CASSEWLPETQYF | TGTGCCAGCAGTGAATGGCTCCCAGAGACCCAGTACTTC
15 | TRBJ1-2 | TRBD1 | . | TRBV11-2 | CASSSHRGQGYGYTF | TGTGCCAGCAGCTCTCACAGGGGGCAGGGCTATGGCTACACCTTC
14 | TRBJ2-3 | . | . | TRBV9 | CASSVQGSTDTQYF | TGTGCCAGCAGCGTCCAGGGAAGCACAGATACGCAGTATTTT
16 | TRBJ2-5 | TRBD1 | . | TRBV6-6 | CASSYRQGQAEETQYF | TGTGCCAGCAGTTACCGGCAAGGACAGGCGGAAGAGACCCAGTACTTC